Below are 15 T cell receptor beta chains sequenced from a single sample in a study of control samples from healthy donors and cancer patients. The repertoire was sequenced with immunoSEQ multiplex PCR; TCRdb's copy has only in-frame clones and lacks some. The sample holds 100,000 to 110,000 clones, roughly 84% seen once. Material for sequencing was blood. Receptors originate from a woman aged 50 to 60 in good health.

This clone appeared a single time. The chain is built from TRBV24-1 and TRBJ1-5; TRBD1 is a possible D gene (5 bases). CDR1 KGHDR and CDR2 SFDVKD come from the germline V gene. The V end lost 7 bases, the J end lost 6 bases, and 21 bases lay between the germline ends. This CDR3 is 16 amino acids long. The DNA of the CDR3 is TGTGCCACCAGCCTTTCTTGGGGGGAGTGGGGTCAGCCCCAGCATTTT. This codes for CATSLSWGEWGQPQHF.

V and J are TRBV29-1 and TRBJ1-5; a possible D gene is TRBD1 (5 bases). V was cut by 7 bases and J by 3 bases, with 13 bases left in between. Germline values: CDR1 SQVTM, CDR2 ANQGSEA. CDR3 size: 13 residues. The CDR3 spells CSAADRYNQPQHF. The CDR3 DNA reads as TGCAGCGCCGCAGACAGATACAATCAGCCCCAGCATTTT.

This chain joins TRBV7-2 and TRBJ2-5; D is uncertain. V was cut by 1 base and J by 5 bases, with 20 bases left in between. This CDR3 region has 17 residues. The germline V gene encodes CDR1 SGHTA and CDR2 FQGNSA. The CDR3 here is CASSLDPTSRYGETQYF. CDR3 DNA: TGTGCCAGCAGCTTAGACCCGACCTCACGGTACGGGGAGACCCAGTACTTC.

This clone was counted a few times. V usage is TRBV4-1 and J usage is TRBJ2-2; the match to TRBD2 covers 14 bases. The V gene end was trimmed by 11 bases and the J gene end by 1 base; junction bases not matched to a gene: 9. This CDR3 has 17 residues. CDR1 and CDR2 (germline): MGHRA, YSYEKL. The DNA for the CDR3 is TGCGCCTCCTCCTGGACTAGCGGGGGGATGAACACCGGGGAGCTGTTTTTT. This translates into CASSWTSGGMNTGELFF.

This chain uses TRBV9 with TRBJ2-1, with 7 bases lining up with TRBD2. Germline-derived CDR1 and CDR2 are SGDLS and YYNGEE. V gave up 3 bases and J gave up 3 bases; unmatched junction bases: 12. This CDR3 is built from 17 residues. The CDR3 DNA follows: TGTGCCAGCAGCGGAGGGTCCCAACTAGCGTTCTACAATGAGCAGTTCTTC. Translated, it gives CASSGGSQLAFYNEQFF.

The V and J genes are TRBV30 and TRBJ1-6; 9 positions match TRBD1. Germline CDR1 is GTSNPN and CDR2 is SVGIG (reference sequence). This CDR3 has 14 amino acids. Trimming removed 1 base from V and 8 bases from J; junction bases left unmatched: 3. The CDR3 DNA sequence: TGTGCCTGGAGTGGGACAGGGGTATATTCACCCCTCCACTTT. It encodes CAWSGTGVYSPLHF.

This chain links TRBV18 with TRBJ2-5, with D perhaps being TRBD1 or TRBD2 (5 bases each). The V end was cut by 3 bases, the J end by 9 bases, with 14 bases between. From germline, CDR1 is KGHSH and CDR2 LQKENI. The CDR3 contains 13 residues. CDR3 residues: CASSPSTLGAQYF. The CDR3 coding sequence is TGTGCCAGCTCACCCAGCACTCTGGGGGCCCAGTACTTC.

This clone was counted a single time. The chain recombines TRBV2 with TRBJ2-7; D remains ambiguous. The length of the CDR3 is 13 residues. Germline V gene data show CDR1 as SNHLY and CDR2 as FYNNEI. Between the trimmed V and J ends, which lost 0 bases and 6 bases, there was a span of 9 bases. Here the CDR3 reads CASSEASWGEQYV. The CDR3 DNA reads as TGTGCCAGCAGTGAAGCGTCGTGGGGCGAGCAGTACGTC.

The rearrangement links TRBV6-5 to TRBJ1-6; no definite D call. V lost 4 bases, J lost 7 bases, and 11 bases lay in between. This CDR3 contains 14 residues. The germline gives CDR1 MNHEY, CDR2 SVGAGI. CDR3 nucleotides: TGTGCCAGCAGTTCCACTGGCGGAAATTCACCCCTCCACTTT. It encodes CASSSTGGNSPLHF.

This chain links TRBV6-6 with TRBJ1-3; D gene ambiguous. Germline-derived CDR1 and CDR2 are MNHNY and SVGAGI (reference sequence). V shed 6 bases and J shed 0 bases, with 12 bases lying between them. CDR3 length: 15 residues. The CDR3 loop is CASRFDGSSGNTIYF. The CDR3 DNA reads TGTGCCAGCAGATTCGACGGAAGCTCTGGAAACACCATATATTTT.

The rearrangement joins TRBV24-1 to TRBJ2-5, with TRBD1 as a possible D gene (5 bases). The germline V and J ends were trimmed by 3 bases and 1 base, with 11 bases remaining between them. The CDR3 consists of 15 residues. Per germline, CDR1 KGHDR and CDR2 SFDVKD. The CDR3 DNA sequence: TGTGCCACCAGTGATGGGCTGGGGCGCCAAGAGACCCAGTACTTC. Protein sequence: CATSDGLGRQETQYF.

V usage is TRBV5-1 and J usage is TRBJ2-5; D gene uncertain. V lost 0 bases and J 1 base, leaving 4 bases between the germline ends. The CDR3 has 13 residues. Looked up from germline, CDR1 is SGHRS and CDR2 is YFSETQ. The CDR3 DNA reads TGCGCCAGCAGCTTGGCGAGCCAAGAGACCCAGTACTTC. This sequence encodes CASSLASQETQYF.

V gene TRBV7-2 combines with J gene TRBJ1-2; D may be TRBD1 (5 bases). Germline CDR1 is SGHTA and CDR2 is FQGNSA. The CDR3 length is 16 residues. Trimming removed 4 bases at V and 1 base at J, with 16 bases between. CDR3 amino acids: CASSSTFGGVNYGYTF. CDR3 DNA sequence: TGTGCCAGCAGCTCAACCTTTGGGGGGGTTAACTATGGCTACACCTTC.

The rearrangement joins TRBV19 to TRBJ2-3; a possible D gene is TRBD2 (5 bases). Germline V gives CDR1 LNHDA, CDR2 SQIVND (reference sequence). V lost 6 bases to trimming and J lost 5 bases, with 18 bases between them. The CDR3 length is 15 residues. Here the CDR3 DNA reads TGTGCCAGTAGATCCCTCTCACTAGTGGAAGATACGCAGTATTTT. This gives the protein CASRSLSLVEDTQYF.

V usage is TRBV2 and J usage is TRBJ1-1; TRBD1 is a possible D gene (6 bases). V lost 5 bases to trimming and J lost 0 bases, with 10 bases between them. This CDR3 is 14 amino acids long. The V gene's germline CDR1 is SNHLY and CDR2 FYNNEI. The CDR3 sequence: CASSWTDMNTEAFF. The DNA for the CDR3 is TGTGCCAGCAGTTGGACAGACATGAACACTGAAGCTTTCTTT.